This TCR beta chain stems from a study of blood T cell repertoires in COVID-19. Study as a whole: COVID-19 samples collected from the United States, Italy and Spain covered acute and convalescent phases. PBMCs, B-cell-depleted T cells, or T cells were the source of the cDNA or gDNA that made up the material.

This clone appeared a single time. Germline CDR1 and CDR2: LNHDA and SQIVND (reference sequence). The CDR3 loop spans 17 amino acids. After removal of 0 bases from V and 7 bases from J, the junction contained 5 bases not matched to a gene. Clones were read by immunoSEQ multiplex PCR, and TCRdb kept only the in-frame ones, dropping some. Of roughly 250,000 clones in the sample, 88% were seen once. This chain connects TRBV19 to TRBJ2-1, with TRBD2 matching over 14 bases. Sequencing was carried out using peripheral blood. This sequence originates from a woman in her thirties with acute or convalescent COVID-19. The CDR3 nucleotides read TGTGCCAGTAGTATAGATCAGGGACTAGCGGGAGTGAATGAGCAGTTCTTC. This encodes CASSIDQGLAGVNEQFF.